The 5 T cell receptor beta chains in this list originate from one sample, sequenced in a study of Ad26.COV2.S vaccination and SARS-CoV-2 variants. The repertoire was sequenced with immunoSEQ multiplex PCR; TCRdb's copy has only in-frame clones and lacks some. Here the sample spans 380,000 or so clones, 83% being singletons. Treatment of the sample: about 20 received Ad26.COV2.S at low or high dose, single or two shots; about 5 received placebo; per-sample allocation not given. Sampling occurred on day 63 after the first vaccine or placebo injection. Sequences were derived from peripheral blood, sampled in a trial of Ad26.COV2.S vaccine versus placebo. These receptors came from a person between 18 and 59 years old who received the Ad26.COV2.S COVID-19 vaccine or a placebo.

The chain carries TRBV12-3 or TRBV12-4 and TRBJ1-5; a possible D gene is TRBD1 (6 bases). The CDR3 runs to 12 residues. Trimming removed 5 bases from V and 9 bases from J, with 11 bases in between. The CDR3 sequence is CASSTGTRPQHF. As DNA, the CDR3 is TGTGCCAGCAGTACAGGGACAAGGCCCCAGCATTTT.

This chain joins TRBV4-1 and TRBJ1-6; the D gene is possibly TRBD1 (5 bases). V was cut by 0 bases and J by 0 bases, with 12 bases left in between. The CDR3 covers 18 residues. Germline V gene lookup returns CDR1 MGHRA and CDR2 YSYEKL. CDR3 region: CASSQDFGGRSYNSPLHF. The CDR3 region has the DNA TGCGCCAGCAGCCAAGATTTCGGGGGACGCTCCTATAATTCACCCCTCCACTTT.

The chain uses TRBV6-2 or TRBV6-3 and TRBJ1-1; 10 bases match TRBD1. CDR1 MNHEY and CDR2 SVGEGT come from the germline V gene. CDR3 length equals 16 residues. Trimming took 5 bases from V and 5 from J; bases not matched to a gene: 11. In DNA form, the CDR3 reads TGTGCCAGCAGTCCCTTTGACAGGGGGCATAGGACTGAAGCTTTCTTT. It encodes CASSPFDRGHRTEAFF.

Only one count was recorded for this clone. This rearrangement joins TRBV13 to TRBJ2-1; the D gene is possibly TRBD1 (6 bases). Germline V gene data show CDR1 as PRHDT and CDR2 as FYEKMQ (reference sequence). Trimming pared 4 bases from V and 2 bases from J, leaving 15 bases between. This CDR3 has 16 amino acids. The CDR3 DNA reads TGTGCCAGCAGCTCACCTACAGGGAGCCCCTACAATGAGCAGTTCTTC. Translated: CASSSPTGSPYNEQFF.

The count of this clone is one. This sequence joins TRBV10-2 and TRBJ2-7; 8 bases align to TRBD2. This CDR3 contains 15 residues. The ends lost 2 bases at V and 2 bases at J; junction bases unmatched: 5. Germline V gene sequence: CDR1 WSHSY, CDR2 SAAADI. The CDR3 loop is CASSETGGPTYEQYF. Here the CDR3 DNA reads TGCGCCAGCAGTGAGACGGGAGGGCCCACCTACGAGCAGTACTTC.